These 25 T cell receptor beta chains share one sample of origin, sequenced in a study of siplizumab effects on memory and regulatory T cells (dated by TCRdb to the late 2010s). Libraries were made using the immunoSEQ multiplex PCR assay. TCRdb provides this immuneACCESS table in a form limited to in-frame rearrangements. Some clones are lacking; in checked studies, under half of them reflect an unresolved V gene, and why the rest are absent is not known. This sample holds about 120,000 clones; around 94% were observed only once. The ten largest make up around 1.5% of the sample. The sample comprised non-Treg CD4+ T cells sorted from blood. Explained via the paper, the cell subset or site label denotes: FACS-sorted unstimulated CD4+ non-regulatory T cells. These receptors originate from a human donor in good health.

The CDR3 nucleotides are TGTGCCAGTAGTATATCGATCTCTGAAGCTTTCTTT. Translated: CASSISISEAFF. The chain combines TRBV19 with TRBJ1-1; D is undetermined. The CDR3 has 12 amino acids. V was pared by 2 bases and J by 6 bases, with 7 bases between. CDR1 and CDR2 from the germline V gene are LNHDA and SQIVND (reference sequence). Drawing the rest from reference TRBV19 and TRBJ1-1, the complete variable domain is DGGITQSPKYLFRKEGQNVTLSCEQNLNHDAMYWYRQDPGQGLRLIYYSQIVNDFQKGDIAEGYSVSREKKESFPLTVTSAQKNPTAFYLCASSISISEAFFGQGTRLTVV.

V usage is TRBV30 and J usage is TRBJ1-6; D is ambiguous. The CDR3 sequence is 13 residues long. Trimming stripped 4 bases from V and 6 bases from J, with 10 bases between. Germline CDR1 and CDR2: GTSNPN and SVGIG (reference sequence). CDR3 nucleotides: TGTGCCTGGAACGCGGAGACTAATTCACCCCTCCACTTT. Translating it yields CAWNAETNSPLHF.

The rearrangement links TRBV2 to TRBJ1-1; D not resolved. The CDR3 has 14 residues. The V and J ends lost 4 bases and 5 bases respectively, with 14 bases between them. From germline, CDR1 is SNHLY and CDR2 FYNNEI. The CDR3 loop reads CASSGPYEGTEAFF. CDR3 nucleotide sequence: TGTGCCAGCAGTGGTCCCTACGAGGGTACTGAAGCTTTCTTT.

This clone occurred once. The same CDR3 is also encoded by other DNA sequences in this sample. The chain couples TRBV5-8 to TRBJ1-4; maybe TRBD1 (5 bases). The CDR3 contains 14 residues. The germline gives CDR1 SGHTS, CDR2 YDEGEE. Trimming left V 4 bases short and J 5 bases short, with 12 bases between. CDR3 in amino acids: CASSLEGLNEKLFF. Written as DNA, the CDR3 is TGTGCCAGCAGCCTGGAGGGACTAAATGAAAAACTGTTTTTT.

The chain employs TRBV7-7 and TRBJ2-3, with D unresolved. Germline V gene lookup returns CDR1 SSHAT and CDR2 FNYEAQ (reference sequence). CDR3 length: 13 amino acids. V was cut by 6 bases and J by 6 bases, with 13 bases left in between. The CDR3 region is CASRAAAADTQYF. The CDR3 DNA sequence: TGTGCCAGCAGAGCCGCTGCGGCGGATACGCAGTATTTT.

The sample holds one count of this clone. The J gene is TRBJ2-3, the V gene TRBV10-3; 7 positions agree with TRBD2. The CDR3 contains 14 residues. The V gene's germline CDR1 is ENHRY and CDR2 SYGVKD. The V and J ends lost 10 bases and 5 bases, in that order; junction bases with no gene match: 12. The CDR3 protein is CATTPGGGVDTQYF. For the CDR3, the DNA is TGTGCCACCACCCCTGGCGGGGGAGTAGATACGCAGTATTTT.

The chain's CDR3 is CASSLAGIAGVQETQYF. As DNA, the CDR3 is TGTGCCAGCAGCTTGGCGGGGATAGCGGGGGTCCAAGAGACCCAGTACTTC. The chain combines TRBV5-6 with TRBJ2-5; the match to TRBD2 covers 9 bases. In germline, CDR1 is SGHDT, CDR2 YYEEEE. The CDR3 extends over 17 amino acids. With V trimmed by 0 bases and J by 1 base, 7 bases remained unmatched.

The chain is built from TRBV6-5 and TRBJ2-7; D may be TRBD1 or TRBD2 (5 bases each). V lost 0 bases to trimming and J lost 7 bases, with 10 bases between them. Germline CDR1 and CDR2: MNHEY and SVGAGI. There are 13 residues in the CDR3. In DNA, the CDR3 is TGTGCCAGCAGTTACTCCAATTGGGGGGAGCAGTACTTC. Its translation is CASSYSNWGEQYF.

The chain combines TRBV27 with TRBJ2-3, with unresolved D. In germline, CDR1 is MNHEY, CDR2 SMNVEV (reference sequence). V was pared by 1 base and J by 4 bases, with 6 bases between. The length of the CDR3 is 13 residues. The CDR3 sequence is CASSLLLPDTQYF. The CDR3 DNA sequence: TGTGCCAGCAGTTTATTACTCCCAGATACGCAGTATTTT.

V gene TRBV29-1 combines with J gene TRBJ2-5; D gene unclear. The CDR3 consists of 11 residues. Germline lookup yields CDR1 SQVTM and CDR2 ANQGSEA. V lost 6 bases and J lost 5, with 10 bases in between. CDR3 in amino acids: CSVKKRETQYF. The CDR3 DNA follows: TGCAGCGTCAAAAAACGCGAGACCCAGTACTTC. Full variable domain (remainder filled in from reference TRBV29-1 and TRBJ2-5): SAVISQKPSRDICQRGTSLTIQCQVDSQVTMMFWYRQQPGQSLTLIATANQGSEATYESGFVIDKFPISRPNLTFSTLTVSNMSPEDSSIYLCSVKKRETQYFGPGTRLLVL.

The CDR3, as DNA: TGTGCCAGCACCAAAAAGCGGGAGGGACATCCGAACACTGAAGCTTTCTTT. It codes for CASTKKREGHPNTEAFF. This rearrangement joins TRBV21-1 to TRBJ1-1. TRBV21-1 is an annotated pseudogene. This CDR3 comprises 17 residues.

The J gene is TRBJ1-1, the V gene TRBV5-1; D uncertain. The CDR3 totals 15 residues. Germline lookup yields CDR1 SGHRS and CDR2 YFSETQ. Trimming took off 1 base at V and 3 bases at J, with 13 bases between the two ends. CDR3 protein: CASSLNVGVDTEAFF. The CDR3 bases are TGCGCCAGCAGCTTGAATGTTGGGGTGGACACTGAAGCTTTCTTT. The entire variable domain, with the rest obtained from reference TRBV5-1 and TRBJ1-1, is as follows: KAGVTQTPRYLIKTRGQQVTLSCSPISGHRSVSWYQQTPGQGLQFLFEYFSETQRNKGNFPGRFSGRQFSNSRSEMNVSTLELGDSALYLCASSLNVGVDTEAFFGQGTRLTVV.

The gene calls are TRBV5-1 and TRBJ2-3, with 9 bases fitting TRBD1. Trimming took 0 bases from V and 3 from J; bases not matched to a gene: 8. Germline V CDR1 and CDR2: SGHRS, YFSETQ. The CDR3 contains 17 residues. CDR3: CASSLGSGQGVTDTQYF. The CDR3, as DNA: TGCGCCAGCAGCTTGGGGTCGGGACAGGGTGTGACAGATACGCAGTATTTT.

The table lists this clone with a count of one. The chain uses TRBV5-4 and TRBJ2-1, with 8 bases identical to TRBD2. The V gene end was trimmed by 0 bases and the J gene end by 1 base; junction bases not matched to a gene: 3. There are 16 residues in the CDR3. Germline CDR1 reads SGHNT; CDR2 reads YYREEE (reference sequence). CDR3: CASSLGAGGSYNEQFF. CDR3 coding DNA: TGTGCCAGCAGCTTGGGCGCGGGGGGTTCCTACAATGAGCAGTTCTTC.

This chain links TRBV5-1 with TRBJ2-1; D might be TRBD2 (5 bases). This CDR3 contains 18 residues. V was shortened by 0 bases and J by 0 bases, with 16 bases between the two germline ends. Germline-derived CDR1 and CDR2 are SGHRS and YFSETQ. The CDR3 DNA sequence: TGCGCCAGCAGCTTGGTACTGGACTCTTTTCGCTCCTACAATGAGCAGTTCTTC. It codes for CASSLVLDSFRSYNEQFF.

The chain carries TRBV6-1 and TRBJ2-3; D not resolved. Germline-derived CDR1 and CDR2 are MNHNS and SASEGT. CDR3 size: 14 residues. Trimming took off 2 bases at V and 4 bases at J, with 10 bases between the two ends. The CDR3 loop is CASSEIPTSDTQYF. The CDR3 nucleotides are TGTGCCAGCAGTGAAATCCCTACTTCAGATACGCAGTATTTT.

CDR3 in DNA: TGTGCCAGCAGCCCCACCCTCTGGGATGAAAAACTGTTTTTT. Translation: CASSPTLWDEKLFF. The chain couples TRBV7-4 to TRBJ1-4; D uncertain. The germline V gene has CDR1 SGHVT and CDR2 SQSDAQ. This CDR3 contains 14 residues. V lost 5 bases and J lost 6, with 13 bases in between.

This clone was seen only a few times. V is TRBV21-1 and J is TRBJ2-7. TRBV21-1 constitutes a pseudogene. This CDR3 is built from 16 residues. CDR3 sequence (DNA): TGTGCCAGCAGCAAAGAAAGGGATCGGAGCTCCTACGAGCAGTACTTC. This codes for CASSKERDRSSYEQYF.

The V and J genes are TRBV2 and TRBJ2-5, with 10 bases that match TRBD1. The CDR3 contains 13 residues. The germline gives CDR1 SNHLY, CDR2 FYNNEI. V trimming: 6 bases; J trimming: 5 bases; junction bases outside the gene matches: 3. This chain's CDR3 is CASRTGGTETQYF. CDR3 nucleotide sequence: TGTGCCAGCAGGACAGGGGGCACGGAGACCCAGTACTTC.

The chain links TRBV2 to TRBJ1-1, with 9 bases fitting TRBD1. CDR3 length: 15 residues. Trimming cost V 10 bases and J 3 bases; bases outside gene matches: 12. The germline V gene has CDR1 SNHLY and CDR2 FYNNEI. The CDR3 nucleotides read TGTGCCACCTCCAGGACAGGGGTAACGTACACTGAAGCTTTCTTT. This encodes CATSRTGVTYTEAFF.

The CDR3 protein is CASSPDRGNTEAFF. DNA of the CDR3: TGTGCCAGCAGCCCAGACAGGGGGAACACTGAAGCTTTCTTT. This chain joins TRBV27 and TRBJ1-1; 8 bases are shared with TRBD1. This CDR3 is 14 amino acids long. Germline loops: CDR1 MNHEY, CDR2 SMNVEV (reference sequence). V dropped 6 bases and J dropped 1; count of bases not matched to a gene: 4.

CDR3 amino acids: CASSPQGREKLFF. The DNA of the CDR3 is TGTGCCAGCAGCCCCCAGGGCCGTGAAAAACTGTTTTTT. The V call is TRBV11-2, the J call TRBJ1-4, with a tentative D call TRBD1 (5 bases). Deletions cut 5 bases from V and 7 bases from J, with 11 bases between. This CDR3 has 13 residues. Looked up from germline, CDR1 is SGHAT and CDR2 is FQNNGV.

In this sample, this clone turned up once. The rearrangement links TRBV11-1 to TRBJ2-7; D not resolved. Trimming stripped 1 base from V and 3 bases from J, with 13 bases between. The CDR3 sequence is 15 residues long. Germline assignment: CDR1 SGHAT and CDR2 FQDESV (reference sequence). In DNA form, the CDR3 reads TGTGCCAGCAGCTTAGGTAGGGCGCCCCTCTACGAGCAGTACTTC. This sequence encodes CASSLGRAPLYEQYF.

This clone was seen just once. The V gene is TRBV2, the J gene TRBJ2-6, with D unclear. Germline loops: CDR1 SNHLY, CDR2 FYNNEI. The CDR3 spans 15 residues. Deletions cut 2 bases from V and 4 bases from J, with 9 bases between. This CDR3 reads CASSERQPGANVLTF. CDR3 DNA: TGTGCCAGCAGTGAACGTCAACCCGGGGCCAACGTCCTGACTTTC.

A remark on this clone: Other nucleotide sequences from this sample produce the same CDR3. The chain employs TRBV29-1 and TRBJ1-2; TRBD1 is a possible D gene (6 bases). V lost 3 bases, J lost 5 bases, and 13 bases lay in between. The CDR3 spans 13 residues. CDR1 is SQVTM, CDR2 ANQGSEA, per germline. CDR3 coding DNA: TGCAGCGTTGACCGACAGGCTGGGTATGGCTACACCTTC. Amino acids: CSVDRQAGYGYTF.